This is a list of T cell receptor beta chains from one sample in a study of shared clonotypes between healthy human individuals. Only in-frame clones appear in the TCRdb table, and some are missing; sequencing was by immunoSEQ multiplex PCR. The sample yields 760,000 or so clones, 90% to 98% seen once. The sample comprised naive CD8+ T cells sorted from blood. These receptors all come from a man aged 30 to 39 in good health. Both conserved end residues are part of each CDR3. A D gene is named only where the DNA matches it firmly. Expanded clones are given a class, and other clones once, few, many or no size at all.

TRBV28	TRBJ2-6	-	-	TGTGCCAGCAGGGATATATACTCTGGGGCCAACGTCCTGACTTTC	CASRDIYSGANVLTF
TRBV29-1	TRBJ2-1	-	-	TGCAGCGTCATTGCGAGGCAGGTTCAGCCAAGCTCCTACAATGAGCAGTTCTTC	CSVIARQVQPSSYNEQFF
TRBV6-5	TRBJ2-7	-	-	TGTGCCAGCAGTTACTCCAACGAGAACAGCTACGAGCAGTACTTC	CASSYSNENSYEQYF
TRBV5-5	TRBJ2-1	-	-	TGTGCCAGCAGCCAATGGTCGGAGCCGAGGGAGTTCTTC	CASSQWSEPREFF
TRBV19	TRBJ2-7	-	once	TGTGCCAGTAGTATATCTTACAGCTCCTACGAGCAGTACTTC	CASSISYSSYEQYF
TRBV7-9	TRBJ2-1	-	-	TGTGCCAGCAGCTTAAGCTCCGGGTACTACAATGAGCAGTTCTTC	CASSLSSGYYNEQFF
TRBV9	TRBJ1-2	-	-	TGTGCCAGCAGCGTAGGGGCAGCCTATGGCTACACCTTC	CASSVGAAYGYTF
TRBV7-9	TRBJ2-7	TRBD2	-	TGTGCCAGCAGCTTATCCTCCAGGCTAGCGGGAGATTACGAGCAGTACTTC	CASSLSSRLAGDYEQYF
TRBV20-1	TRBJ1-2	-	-	TGCAGTGCTAGTAGAGGTGATGGCTACACCTTC	CSASRGDGYTF
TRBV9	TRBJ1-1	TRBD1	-	TGTGCCAGCAGCGGATCGACAGGGTCGTGGACTGAAGCTTTCTTT	CASSGSTGSWTEAFF
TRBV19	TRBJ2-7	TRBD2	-	TGTGCCAGTAGTACTCTGGGGAGGGGAGGCTACGAGCAGTACTTC	CASSTLGRGGYEQYF
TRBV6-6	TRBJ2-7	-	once	TGTGCCAGCGGACTATTCAACTACGAGCAGTACTTC	CASGLFNYEQYF
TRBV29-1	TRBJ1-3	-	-	TGCAGCGTTATCGACATCCCCTCTGGAAACACCATATATTTT	CSVIDIPSGNTIYF
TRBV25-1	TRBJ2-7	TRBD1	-	TGTGCCAGCAGTGGACAGGGGACCTCCTACGAGCAGTACTTC	CASSGQGTSYEQYF
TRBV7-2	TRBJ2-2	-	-	TGTGCCAGCAGCTTATACACGAACACCGGGGAGCTGTTTTTT	CASSLYTNTGELFF
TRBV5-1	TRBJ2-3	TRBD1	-	TGCGCCAGCAGCTTCAGGGGGACAGATACGCAGTATTTT	CASSFRGTDTQYF
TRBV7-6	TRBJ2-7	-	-	TGTGCCAGCAGCTTATCTTCCGGCACAGCCTACGAGCAGTACTTC	CASSLSSGTAYEQYF
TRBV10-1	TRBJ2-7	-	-	TGCGCCAGCAGCCCTAACCGGGACTCCTTCTACGAGCAGTACTTC	CASSPNRDSFYEQYF
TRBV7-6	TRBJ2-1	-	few	TGTGCCAGCAGCTTAGTGGGGGGCCTGGTCCGAGTGAACAATGAGCAGTTCTTC	CASSLVGGLVRVNNEQFF
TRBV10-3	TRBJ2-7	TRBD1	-	TGTGCCACCACAGGGGGCGAGGGACCCTACGAGCAGTACTTC	CATTGGEGPYEQYF
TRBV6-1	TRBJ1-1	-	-	TGTGCCAGCAGTGAAGTCCGTGGGGACACTGAAGCTTTCTTT	CASSEVRGDTEAFF
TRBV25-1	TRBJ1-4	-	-	TGTGCCAGCAGTGAGTACAGCCCTAATGAAAAACTGTTTTTT	CASSEYSPNEKLFF
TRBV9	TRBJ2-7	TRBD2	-	TGTGCCAGCAGCCTCGGGGCTAGCGGAGAGCAGTACTTC	CASSLGASGEQYF
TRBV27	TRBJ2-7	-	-	TGTGCCAGCAGTCCACCAAACCCCTACGAGCAGTACTTC	CASSPPNPYEQYF
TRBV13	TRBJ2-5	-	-	TGTGCCAGCAGCTTAGCCCTGGCAGAGACCCAGTACTTC	CASSLALAETQYF
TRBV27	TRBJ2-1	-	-	TGTGCCAGCAGTTGGGACTCCTCGGGGTACAATGAGCAGTTCTTC	CASSWDSSGYNEQFF
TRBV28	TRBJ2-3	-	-	TGTGCCAGCAGTTTATTGCGCGGAGGGCAGTCATATGATACGCAGTATTTT	CASSLLRGGQSYDTQYF
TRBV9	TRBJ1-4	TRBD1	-	TGTGCCAGCAGCCCGGGACAGGGGGGCGACGAAAAACTGTTTTTT	CASSPGQGGDEKLFF
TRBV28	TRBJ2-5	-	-	TGTGCCAGCATCTCTGGGAGTGGGAGGGAGACCCAGTACTTC	CASISGSGRETQYF
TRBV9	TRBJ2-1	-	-	TGTGCCAGCAGCTCCCATAGCGCCTCCTACAATGAGCAGTTCTTC	CASSSHSASYNEQFF
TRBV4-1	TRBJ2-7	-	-	TGCGCCAGCAGCCAAGAGGGGGTAGGGACCTACGAGCAGTACTTC	CASSQEGVGTYEQYF
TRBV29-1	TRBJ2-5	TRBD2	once	TGCAGCGTTGAGCTAGCGGGAGGGATGGAGACCCAGTACTTC	CSVELAGGMETQYF
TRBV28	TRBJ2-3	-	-	TGTGCCAGCAGTTTATCATCCCGCAGCACAGATACGCAGTATTTT	CASSLSSRSTDTQYF
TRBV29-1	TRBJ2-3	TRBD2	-	TGCAGCGTTGAAACTAGCGGGATACGGGCAGATACGCAGTATTTT	CSVETSGIRADTQYF
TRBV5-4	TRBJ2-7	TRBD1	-	TGTGCCAGCAGCCAAGACAGGGGTACGGCCGAGCAGTACTTC	CASSQDRGTAEQYF
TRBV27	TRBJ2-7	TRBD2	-	TGTGCCAGCCTTACTACTAGCGGATCCTACGAGCAGTACTTC	CASLTTSGSYEQYF
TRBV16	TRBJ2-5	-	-	TGTGCCAGCAGCCAATCGTACGGGGGCCAAGAGACCCAGTACTTC	CASSQSYGGQETQYF
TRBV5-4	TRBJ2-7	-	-	TGTGCCAGCAGCTCGGGACTCTCGGGTAGTCGTGAGCAGTACTTC	CASSSGLSGSREQYF
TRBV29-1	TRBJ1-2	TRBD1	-	TGCAGCGTTGACGAGGGACAGGGAGGCTATGGCTACACCTTC	CSVDEGQGGYGYTF
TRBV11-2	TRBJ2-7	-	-	TGTGCCAGCAGCTCGGGAAGGTGGGGCTCCTACGAGCAGTACTTC	CASSSGRWGSYEQYF
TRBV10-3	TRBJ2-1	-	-	TGTGCCATCAGTGTTCCTAGCTCCTACAATGAGCAGTTCTTC	CAISVPSSYNEQFF
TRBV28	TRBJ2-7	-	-	TGTGCCAGCAGTTCCCGGACGGAGGTATCCTACGAGCAGTACTTC	CASSSRTEVSYEQYF
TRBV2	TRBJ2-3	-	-	TGTGCCAGCCTCACAGATACGCAGTATTTT	CASLTDTQYF
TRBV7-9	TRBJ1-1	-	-	TGTGCCAGCAGCTTAGGGACAGCAGAAGCTTTCTTT	CASSLGTAEAFF
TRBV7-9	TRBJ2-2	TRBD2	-	TGTGCCAGCAGCTCACTGCGGGAGATTAACACCGGGGAGCTGTTTTTT	CASSSLREINTGELFF
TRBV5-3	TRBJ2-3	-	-	TGTGCCAGAAGCCACGGGACGGGGCAGTATTTT	CARSHGTGQYF
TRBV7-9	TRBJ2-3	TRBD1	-	TGTGCCAGCAGCACTTGGGACAGAACTACGCAGTATTTT	CASSTWDRTTQYF
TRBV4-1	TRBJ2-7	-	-	TGCGCCAGCAGCCCGGACAGACGCTACGAGCAGTACTTC	CASSPDRRYEQYF
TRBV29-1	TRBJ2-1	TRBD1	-	TGCAGCGTTGCTTTCGCCGGGACAGGTTTGAATGAGCAGTTCTTC	CSVAFAGTGLNEQFF
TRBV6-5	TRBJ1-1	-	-	TGTGCCAGCAGCTCCAATATTAACACTGAAGCTTTCTTT	CASSSNINTEAFF
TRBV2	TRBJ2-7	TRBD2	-	TGTGCCAGCATAGCGGGCCACGAGCAGTACTTC	CASIAGHEQYF
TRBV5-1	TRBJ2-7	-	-	TGCGCCAGCAGACCGTGGGAGAATTCCGAAGAGGAGTACTTC	CASRPWENSEEEYF
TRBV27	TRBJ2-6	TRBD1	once	TGTGCCAGCAGTTTAGGACAGGGACGGTCCTCTGGGGCCAACGTCCTGACTTTC	CASSLGQGRSSGANVLTF
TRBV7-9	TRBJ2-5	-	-	TGTGCCAGCAGCAACTCTGCCCAAGAGACCCAGTACTTC	CASSNSAQETQYF
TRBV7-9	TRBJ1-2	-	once	TGTGCCAGCAGCTTAGCAGTTTTGAGGTGGGATGGCTACACCTTC	CASSLAVLRWDGYTF
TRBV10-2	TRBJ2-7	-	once	TGCGCCAGCAGTGAGGGGGCGGGACCCTACGAGCAGTACTTC	CASSEGAGPYEQYF
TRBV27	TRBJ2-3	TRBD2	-	TGTGCCAGCGGATCACTAGCGGGACGTAGCACAGATACGCAGTATTTT	CASGSLAGRSTDTQYF
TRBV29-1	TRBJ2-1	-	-	TGCAGCGTTGAGTTAGACCCGGGACTCTTAAAGTTCTTC	CSVELDPGLLKFF
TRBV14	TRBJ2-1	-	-	TGTGCCAGCAGCCAAGAGGGGGCAGTCCTCCGGTACAATGAGCAGTTCTTC	CASSQEGAVLRYNEQFF